A selection of T cell receptor beta chains follows, all from one sample in a study of cytomegalovirus exposure and HLA in healthy donors. Assay: immunoSEQ multiplex PCR; the TCRdb copy retains only in-frame clones and omits some. The sample yields roughly 100,000 clones, approximately 84% seen once. Source material: PBMCs. These receptors were collected from a male donor in good health and CMV-seronegative. The CDR3 runs from the conserved cysteine through the conserved F or W. The D gene is left open where the match is weak. The listing skips clone size in some rows; elsewhere it reads once, few, many or a size class.

few	TRBJ2-1	-	TRBV19	CASSIAGENNEQFF	TGTGCCAGTAGTATAGCGGGAGAGAACAATGAGCAGTTCTTC
-	TRBJ2-3	TRBD1	TRBV23-1	CASSPWPGQVPSTSTDTQYF	TGCGCCAGCAGTCCCTGGCCGGGACAGGTGCCCTCAACTAGCACAGATACGCAGTATTTT
once	TRBJ2-1	TRBD2	TRBV5-1	CASSYSGGYNEQFF	TGCGCCAGCAGCTACTCGGGGGGATACAATGAGCAGTTCTTC
-	TRBJ2-7	TRBD2	TRBV9	CASSGGLAGIYEQYF	TGTGCCAGCAGCGGGGGACTAGCGGGGATCTACGAGCAGTACTTC
-	TRBJ2-7	TRBD2	TRBV7-7	CASSLGTSGTNEQYF	TGTGCTAGCAGCTTAGGGACTAGCGGGACCAACGAGCAGTACTTC
-	TRBJ2-2	TRBD2	TRBV6-1	CASTTNSGSTGELFF	TGTGCCAGCACGACGAATAGCGGGAGTACCGGGGAGCTGTTTTTT
-	TRBJ1-4	-	TRBV28	CASSSGQGGEKLFF	TGTGCCAGCAGCTCCGGGCAGGGAGGTGAAAAACTGTTTTTT
few	TRBJ2-3	-	TRBV2	CASSDHSFTDTQYF	TGTGCCAGCAGTGATCACAGCTTCACAGATACGCAGTATTTT
-	TRBJ2-5	-	TRBV6-1	CASNNLGTQETQYF	TGTGCCAGCAACAACTTGGGCACCCAAGAGACCCAGTACTTC
-	TRBJ2-7	-	TRBV28	CASSLWGFSGAYEQYF	TGTGCCAGCAGTTTATGGGGCTTCTCCGGGGCCTACGAGCAGTACTTC
-	TRBJ2-3	-	TRBV2	CASSGTASTDTQYF	TGTGCCAGCAGTGGGACAGCTAGCACAGATACGCAGTATTTT
few	TRBJ1-5	-	TRBV29-1	CSVGERGPMPQHF	TGCAGCGTTGGGGAACGGGGTCCAATGCCCCAGCATTTT
-	TRBJ2-6	TRBD1	TRBV19	CASSIGDRGSGANVLTF	TGTGCCAGTAGTATTGGGGACAGGGGTAGTGGGGCCAACGTCCTGACTTTC
-	TRBJ1-1	-	TRBV19	CASRQMNTEAFF	TGTGCCAGTAGACAGATGAACACTGAAGCTTTCTTT
once	TRBJ1-2	TRBD1	TRBV7-2	CASSLAPLDPGGTGGYGYTF	TGTGCCAGCAGCTTAGCGCCTCTCGACCCAGGAGGGACAGGGGGCTATGGCTACACCTTC
once	TRBJ1-2	-	TRBV7-9	CASSPGQLYGYTF	TGTGCCAGCAGCCCCGGACAACTCTATGGCTACACCTTC
few	TRBJ1-5	-	TRBV6-1	CASSDGYGGNQPQHF	TGTGCCAGCAGTGACGGTTACGGAGGCAATCAGCCCCAGCATTTT
-	TRBJ1-1	-	TRBV11-2	CASSLALVKNTEAFF	TGTGCCAGCAGCTTAGCGTTAGTTAAGAACACTGAAGCTTTCTTT
-	TRBJ2-2	TRBD2	TRBV7-9	CSSSLRGGPNTGELFF	TGTTCCAGCAGCCTACGGGGGGGACCGAACACCGGGGAGCTGTTTTTT
-	TRBJ2-7	TRBD1	TRBV7-2	CASSARDRGTGEQYF	TGTGCCAGCAGCGCACGGGACAGGGGAACGGGGGAGCAGTACTTC
-	TRBJ2-3	-	TRBV9	CASSALRGTLTDTQYF	TGTGCCAGCAGCGCCCTCCGGGGAACCCTCACAGATACGCAGTATTTT
-	TRBJ2-7	-	TRBV27	CASSLGRFYEQYF	TGTGCCAGCAGTTTAGGCAGATTCTACGAGCAGTACTTC
-	TRBJ2-7	TRBD2	TRBV5-1	CASSLVVAGSYEQYF	TGCGCCAGCAGCTTGGTGGTAGCGGGCTCCTACGAGCAGTACTTC
-	TRBJ1-1	TRBD1	TRBV7-3	CASSPSGQGLNTEAFF	TGTGCCAGCAGCCCCTCAGGACAGGGGCTGAACACTGAAGCTTTCTTT
-	TRBJ2-3	-	TRBV6-1	CASSVPGTSTSTDTQYF	TGTGCCAGCAGTGTCCCCGGGACTTCTACTAGCACAGATACGCAGTATTTT
-	TRBJ1-5	TRBD1	TRBV28	CASSSPGQGHPNQPQHF	TGTGCCAGCAGTTCCCCGGGACAGGGGCATCCAAATCAGCCCCAGCATTTT
-	TRBJ1-3	-	TRBV12-5	CARYVSGHLYSGNTIYF	TGTGCTAGGTACGTCTCGGGACACCTTTACTCTGGAAACACCATATATTTT
-	TRBJ1-5	-	TRBV19	CASNQDGGDHNQPQHF	TGTGCCAGTAACCAGGACGGGGGAGATCACAATCAGCCCCAGCATTTT
-	TRBJ2-1	-	TRBV27	CAILDSLGEQFF	TGTGCCATTTTGGACAGTTTGGGTGAGCAGTTCTTC
few	TRBJ2-5	-	TRBV28	CASISSNYLKETQYF	TGTGCCAGCATCAGCTCGAACTATCTTAAGGAGACCCAGTACTTC
-	TRBJ2-3	-	TRBV6-4	CASSDSPGMDTQYF	TGTGCCAGCAGTGACTCCCCGGGGATGGATACGCAGTATTTT